This TCR beta chain was retrieved from a study of cytomegalovirus exposure and HLA in healthy donors (dated by TCRdb to 2016 to 2017). Background on the whole study: An earlier analysis of about 530 of the donors reported about 280 Gb of sequence data and about 120 million unique TCR beta sequences obtained from about 200 million T cells. An early release that covered about 600 HLA-typed donors contained approximately 300 gigabases of sequencing data and roughly 84 million unique TCR sequences. The genetic ancestry cluster associated with self-reported Caucasian donors included 80% to 90% of the roughly 380 genotyped donors. The study aimed to test whether cataloging public T cell receptors could reveal signatures of past pathogen exposure. Using immunosequencing, the study profiled T cell repertoires from some 670 subjects and related those repertoires to cytomegalovirus serostatus. In addition to the first cohort of approximately 650 subjects, a separate validation cohort of 120 different subjects was used. To predict cytomegalovirus infection status, the study brought together high-throughput TCR immunosequencing, statistical association of individual TCRs with disease status, and machine learning. To study patterns of TCR occurrence, a later analysis re-analyzed previously published TCR beta repertoires from several hundred donors and added high-resolution HLA genotyping. Rather than drawing on any new phenotypic data, the later analysis identified candidate immune exposures from TCR beta sequences and the way those sequences occurred across donors. An earlier analysis of 587 of the donors used high-throughput TCR beta sequencing to judge whether each TCR beta V gene segment behaved as functional or pseudogenic. Alongside the repertoire data, information on donor age, sex, ethnicity and CMV serostatus was compiled. A later genetic analysis took genome-wide SNP genotypes for about three fifths of the 666 donors and used that subset as a discovery cohort. All discovery cohort repertoires had been generated using a single sequencing platform. Class I and class II HLA loci were covered by the typing at four-digit resolution. Typing coverage differed by locus: A, B, C, DRB1 and DQB1 were typed in roughly 629-630 donors, DQA1 in 500 to 550, DPA1 in some 570, and DPB1 in around 440. Because of strong linkage in the cohort, roughly five DR-DQ haplotypes were treated as single units for association and clustering. On average, 235,054 unique TCR beta nucleotide sequences were sequenced per donor among 300 to 500 genotyped donors of the cohort, with about 17% of those sequences being non-productive. Broader findings and caveats from the paper: The authors suggested that the approach could potentially be extended to other disease states and immunological phenotypes. A group of highly shared sequence variants was considered likely to be a technical artifact of the sequencing pipeline. Because HLA typing was missing for some donors at each locus, association tests included only the typed subset. According to a later analysis, most CMV-associated TCR beta chains appeared to be HLA-restricted, and the HLA associations seemed to be driven largely by CMV exposure. In vitro tests confirmed that a few of the cytomegalovirus-associated TCR beta chains recognize cytomegalovirus antigens. Presence/absence analyses assumed roughly uniform sequencing depth across donors, an assumption that may not hold. A later genetic analysis reported fewer N-insertions in productive TCRs among donors in an Asian-associated ancestry cluster than the roughly 670-donor mean. Several of the top co-occurrence clusters appeared to be linked to parvovirus B19, influenza, CMV and Epstein-Barr virus, according to a later analysis. In a later genetic analysis, a missense DCLRE1C variant was associated with V-gene and J-gene trimming of TCR beta chains, and the association was replicated in an independent cohort. Immune exposure information for the cohort was limited to CMV serostatus. Seventeen rarely observed V segments, including chromosome 9 orphons, were excluded from the earlier analysis of about 610 of the donors because counts were too low. The classifier was reported to diagnose cytomegalovirus status with high specificity and sensitivity in both the original cohort and the validation cohort. While some public TCRs were present in many individuals, most TCR sequences turned up only very rarely across donors. In this cohort, only TCR beta chains were sequenced, and detectable features were limited by the absence of alpha or paired-chain data. In a later analysis, HLA-associated TCR beta chains were found to be more clonally expanded and to have lower generation probabilities than equally common non-associated chains. Linkage disequilibrium might explain the correlated functional status among segregating V segments, but an unknown experimental factor could not be ruled out. In a later analysis, 16,951 TCR beta sequences were associated with specific HLA alleles at a false discovery rate of 0.05. A further reported finding was that TCR beta sequences accurately predicted the HLA-A and HLA-B alleles for most subjects in the first cohort. When HLA alleles, especially DR and DQ, strongly co-occurred, attributing TCR associations to individual alleles was difficult. The study listed approximately 150 TCR beta chains as associated with cytomegalovirus. In a later analysis, the rate of TCR association differed among HLA loci, with DRB1 alleles having the most associated TCRs and HLA-C alleles having the fewest. An earlier analysis of some 590 of the donors showed that most TCR beta V segments appeared in productive rearrangements either about 90% or about 30% of the time, which broadly matched IMGT annotations.

In the case of this clone: It lacks a known antigen. Per-base qualities were not stored, and no clone one base away is much larger.

Library generation was performed with the immunoSEQ multiplex PCR assay. A mixture of 60 forward primers for TCR Vbeta segments and 13 reverse primers for TCR Jbeta segments was used in the multiplex PCR. Amplification of the CDR3 region of rearranged TCR beta genes was performed with a multiplex PCR assay on genomic DNA. The amplified TCR beta libraries were sequenced on the Illumina HiSeq System as 87-base-pair reads. In the paper's pipeline: A later analysis tallied around 80 million unique TCR beta chains across the 666 repertoires, and roughly 11 million of those chains were shared by two or more donors. Raw reads were error-corrected and collapsed into unique sequences with a nearest-neighbor algorithm that merged closely related sequences to remove PCR and sequencing errors. CDR3 sequences were aligned to IMGT reference sequences to assign V, D and J gene segments. For a sequence to be retained, a match of at least six nucleotides was required to both a V gene segment and a J gene segment. Rearrangements were classified as productive when the CDR3 lacked stop codons and remained in frame with V and J, and all other rearrangements were classified as non-productive. CDR3 was defined by IMGT convention, running from the second conserved V-encoded cysteine to the conserved J-encoded phenylalanine. Sequences without an unambiguous match to a single V gene segment were excluded from the earlier analysis of several hundred of the donors. In an earlier analysis of around 600 of the donors, V segments were called functional above 56.7% productive rearrangements and were called segregating when the between-donor standard deviation exceeded 5%. A statistical classification framework was developed to diagnose cytomegalovirus status using the catalog of TCR beta chain sequences. V and J gene assignment, in a later analysis, came from comparing TCR nucleotide sequences with IMGT/GENE-DB human TR gene sequences. A later analysis assigned CDR3 sequences and most-parsimonious VDJ recombination scenarios with the TCRdist pipeline. In a later analysis, each TCR beta chain was defined by its CDR3 amino acid sequence together with its V-gene family, and reads lacking a unique V-gene family were excluded. A later analysis removed 600 or so highly shared, low-generation-probability nucleotide sequences to deal with suspected cross-contamination and a sequencing artifact. A later analysis calculated a clonal expansion index for each public chain from normalized within-repertoire ranks of inferred template counts. A later analysis computed generation probabilities with a VDJ recombination model fitted to out-of-frame rearrangements, and checked the results against IGoR. Hypergeometric tests were used in a later analysis to score TCR-TCR, TCR-HLA and TCR-CMV co-occurrence, with a repertoire-size bias correction applied to the TCR pairs. A later analysis estimated false discovery rates by permuting HLA or CMV assignments 20 times. In a later analysis, co-occurring TCRs were grouped using DBSCAN, and TCRdist sequence similarity was added for clustering within HLA-allele-positive subsets. For co-occurrence clustering, repertoires with fewer than 30,000 or more than 120,000 public chains were excluded, along with five repertoires with anomalous nucleotide sharing. Here the immuneACCESS table is served through TCRdb, limited to in-frame sequences with V and J called. Missing clones are a known gap in these copies; in checked studies unresolved V genes cover under half, and the rest lacks a known reason. V and J calls plus clone size are reproduced from that table; the DNA served to infer D and trimming. The sample yields roughly 100,000 clones; approximately 82% were counted once. The ten largest clonotypes hold 2% to 2.5% of the sample.

In total, over 600 healthy bone marrow donors made up the cohort. At the time of sampling, every cohort member was nominally healthy, though immune exposures that went unrecorded were likely present. The donor was CMV seronegative and belonged to the group of over 350 seronegative cohort members. Each donor provided a peripheral blood sample, and peripheral blood mononuclear cells were used for TCR beta sequencing. Genomic DNA extraction from the blood cell samples was performed with the Qiagen DNeasy Blood Extraction Kit. The clonotype originates from a man aged 40-49 years in good health and CMV-seronegative. The sample comprised PBMCs.

CDR3 protein: CASSIDRSTEAFF. The DNA sequence is as follows: TGTGCCAGCTCAATAGACCGGAGCACTGAAGCTTTCTTT. This sequence uses TRBV18 and TRBJ1-1; a confident D gene designation cannot be given. Including the terminal cysteine and phenylalanine, the CDR3 comprises 13 residues. Just CDR3 DNA is preserved here, 39 bases in frame from base 1. The germline V gene provides CDR1 KGHSH and CDR2 LQKENI. The V and J ends are trimmed by 5 bases and 4 bases, leaving 11 bases between them. With the rest looked up from the reference TRBV18 and TRBJ1-1 genes rather than sequenced, the full variable domain is NAGVMQNPRHLVRRRGQEARLRCSPMKGHSHVYWYRQLPEEGLKFMVYLQKENIIDESGMPKERFSAEFPKEGPSILRIQQVVRGDSAAYFCASSIDRSTEAFFGQGTRLTVV.